One sample yielded the 23 T cell receptor beta chains listed below, sequenced in a study of blood T cell repertoires in COVID-19. The table came from immunoSEQ multiplex PCR; TCRdb's copy has only in-frame clones and leaves some out. Of about 310,000 clones in the sample, about nine tenths are singletons; the top ten hold 8.9%. The sequencing input was PBMCs or T cells enriched from blood (not recorded which). These receptors all come from a woman aged 18-29 years who had recovered from COVID-19.

The V and J genes are TRBV4-3 and TRBJ2-5; 10 bases are a match to TRBD2. This CDR3 has 16 residues. V trimming: 1 base; J trimming: 5 bases; junction bases outside the gene matches: 7. Germline CDR1 is LGHNA and CDR2 is YSLEER. CDR3 bases: TGCGCCAGCAGCCAAGGTGTAGCGGGAGGAATTGAGACCCAGTACTTC. Translated, it gives CASSQGVAGGIETQYF.

This rearrangement joins TRBV6-7 to TRBJ2-1; 10 bases fit TRBD2. TRBV6-7 is an ORF, with its function uncertain. This CDR3 is 20 amino acids long. After removal of 0 bases from V and 0 bases from J, the junction contained 11 bases not matched to a gene. The CDR3 here is CASSYSFTSGVNCSYNEQFF. The CDR3 coding sequence is TGTGCCAGCAGTTACTCGTTTACTAGCGGGGTCAACTGCTCCTACAATGAGCAGTTCTTC.

The chain is built from TRBV3-1 (or the pseudogene TRBV3-2) and TRBJ1-5; D is ambiguous. Germline assignment: CDR1 LGHDT and CDR2 YNNKEL (reference sequence). The CDR3 spans 16 residues. V lost 3 bases and J lost 3, with 15 bases in between. CDR3 protein: CASSQTAGRANQPQHF. CDR3 sequence (DNA): TGTGCCAGCAGCCAGACCGCGGGGAGGGCCAATCAGCCCCAGCATTTT.

The V and J genes are TRBV9 and TRBJ2-1; tentative D call: TRBD2 (6 bases). Germline loops: CDR1 SGDLS, CDR2 YYNGEE. This CDR3 has 15 amino acids. The V end lost 4 bases, the J end lost 7 bases, and 18 bases lay between the germline ends. The CDR3 loop is CASSPKSGRGNEQFF. In DNA form, the CDR3 reads TGTGCCAGCAGCCCCAAATCGGGTCGGGGGAATGAGCAGTTCTTC.

The chain has TRBV5-1 and TRBJ2-7; perhaps TRBD2 as D (5 bases). The CDR3 has 12 amino acids. Trimming cost V 0 bases and J 7 bases, with 8 bases left between them. The germline gives CDR1 SGHRS, CDR2 YFSETQ. The CDR3 nucleotides are TGCGCCAGCAGCTTGGACCAGCGGGAGCAGTACTTC. It encodes CASSLDQREQYF.

The V call is TRBV4-2, the J call TRBJ2-3; D is undetermined. This CDR3 comprises 14 residues. Germline V gene sequence: CDR1 LGHNA, CDR2 YNFKEQ. V lost 0 bases and J lost 7, with 11 bases in between. The CDR3 sequence: CASSQEHRGYTQYF. The CDR3 nucleotides read TGTGCCAGCAGCCAAGAACATAGAGGATATACGCAGTATTTT.

This clone was counted a single time. The chain combines TRBV12-3 or TRBV12-4 with TRBJ2-2; 8 bases match TRBD1. The CDR3 is made up of 13 amino acids. With V trimmed by 5 bases and J by 6 bases, 2 bases remained unmatched. The DNA of the CDR3 is TGTGCCAGCAGTCCAGGGGGCGCCGGGGAGCTGTTTTTT. Translating it yields CASSPGGAGELFF.

To note about this clone: Other DNA sequences in this specimen translate into the identical CDR3. The rearrangement links TRBV27 to TRBJ2-3; 13 bases are shared with TRBD2. Germline V gene data show CDR1 as MNHEY and CDR2 as SMNVEV (reference sequence). The junction had 1 base not matched to a gene; V was cut back by 1 base and J by 3 bases. This CDR3 contains 16 residues. CDR3 DNA sequence: TGTGCCAGCAGTTTATTACTAGCGGGGGGGACAGATACGCAGTATTTT. Protein sequence: CASSLLLAGGTDTQYF.

This rearrangement joins TRBV25-1 to TRBJ2-1; TRBD2 agrees at 14 bases. V lost 6 bases, J lost 4 bases, and 5 bases stayed unmatched. This CDR3 is 16 amino acids long. Germline loops: CDR1 MGHDK, CDR2 SYGVNS. CDR3 sequence: CASSPTSGRGYNEQFF. The CDR3 DNA reads as TGTGCCAGCAGCCCGACTAGCGGGAGGGGGTACAATGAGCAGTTCTTC.

V and J are TRBV30 and TRBJ2-1, with D perhaps matching TRBD2 (6 bases). Looked up from germline, CDR1 is GTSNPN and CDR2 is SVGIG (reference sequence). The V end lost 0 bases, the J end lost 0 bases, and 21 bases lay between the germline ends. This CDR3 has 19 amino acids. The CDR3 region is CAWSVRGSGTKGSYNEQFF. In nucleotides, the CDR3 is TGTGCCTGGAGTGTACGGGGTAGCGGAACAAAAGGCTCCTACAATGAGCAGTTCTTC.

This chain uses TRBV5-4 with TRBJ2-2; D remains unclear. Trimming took off 4 bases at V and 4 bases at J, with 14 bases between the two ends. This CDR3 has 15 residues. Looked up from germline, CDR1 is SGHNT and CDR2 is YYREEE (reference sequence). In DNA form, the CDR3 reads TGTGCCAGCAGCAACTTACCCGGTGTCACCGGGGAGCTGTTTTTT. Its protein is CASSNLPGVTGELFF.

This clone was picked up a small number of times. CDR3 protein: CASSPQTGGGYGYTF. CDR3 nucleotides: TGTGCCAGCAGTCCCCAGACAGGGGGCGGCTATGGCTACACCTTC. The chain employs TRBV27 and TRBJ1-2, with 10 nucleotides matching TRBD1. V shed 5 bases, J shed 4 bases, and the junction held 7 bases outside the gene matches. This CDR3 has 15 amino acids. CDR1 and CDR2 (germline): MNHEY, SMNVEV (reference sequence).

On this clone itself: This specimen includes other DNA sequences encoding the same CDR3. The rearrangement links TRBV28 to TRBJ1-2, with 10 bases fitting TRBD1. The junction had 0 bases not matched to a gene; V was cut back by 3 bases and J by 2 bases. Germline lookup yields CDR1 MDHEN and CDR2 SYDVKM. The CDR3 has 14 amino acids. CDR3: CASSLGQGNYGYTF. The CDR3 bases are TGTGCCAGCAGTTTGGGACAGGGGAACTATGGCTACACCTTC.

This rearrangement joins TRBV4-1 to TRBJ2-1; TRBD2 agrees at 15 bases. The CDR3 has 21 amino acids. Germline-derived CDR1 and CDR2 are MGHRA and YSYEKL. V gave up 0 bases and J gave up 0 bases; unmatched junction bases: 9. Here the CDR3 reads CASSQEAGTSGRFSSYNEQFF. The CDR3 coding sequence is TGCGCCAGCAGCCAAGAAGCCGGGACTAGCGGGAGGTTCAGCTCCTACAATGAGCAGTTCTTC.

V gene TRBV4-1 combines with J gene TRBJ1-2; TRBD1 matches at 8 bases. CDR3 size: 15 residues. V trimming: 1 base; J trimming: 3 bases; junction bases outside the gene matches: 4. The germline V gene encodes CDR1 MGHRA and CDR2 YSYEKL. The CDR3 DNA follows: TGCGCCAGCAGCCAAGTGTGGGGACAGGACTATGGCTACACCTTC. Its translation: CASSQVWGQDYGYTF.

There are a few counts of this clone. V and J are TRBV7-9 and TRBJ1-1, with a tentative D call TRBD1 (6 bases). This CDR3 has 14 amino acids. Trimming removed 8 bases from V and 1 base from J, with 14 bases in between. CDR1 and CDR2 from the germline V gene are SEHNR and FQNEAQ (reference sequence). CDR3 DNA: TGTGCCAGCGGGGGCCCACAGGAGAACACTGAAGCTTTCTTT. This encodes CASGGPQENTEAFF.

The CDR3 is CASSWRRQGDGYTF. CDR3 sequence (DNA): TGTGCCAGCAGCTGGCGAAGACAGGGGGATGGCTACACCTTC. The rearrangement uses TRBV7-8 and TRBJ1-2; 9 positions match TRBD1. Germline CDR1 reads SGHVS; CDR2 reads FQNEAQ. Germline trimming cut 4 bases from V and 6 bases from J; bases unmatched to any gene: 6. The CDR3 extends over 14 amino acids.

The rearrangement links TRBV19 to TRBJ2-7; D perhaps matches TRBD1 (6 bases). This CDR3 spans 12 amino acids. Germline values: CDR1 LNHDA, CDR2 SQIVND (reference sequence). Trimming left V 4 bases short and J 3 bases short, with 7 bases between. The CDR3 nucleotides read TGTGCCAGTAGTAACAGGGACTACGAGCAGTACTTC. Protein: CASSNRDYEQYF.

The sample holds a few counts of this clone. The rearrangement links TRBV18 to TRBJ2-7, with D possibly being TRBD2 (6 bases). The length of the CDR3 is 14 residues. The V gene's germline CDR1 is KGHSH and CDR2 LQKENI. Trimming cost V 3 bases and J 5 bases, with 14 bases left between them. The CDR3 region is CASSPGGRPNEQYF. The CDR3 nucleotides read TGTGCCAGCTCACCCGGGGGAAGACCGAACGAGCAGTACTTC.

This rearrangement joins TRBV2 to TRBJ2-7, with 8 bases aligning to TRBD2. J gave up 7 bases and V 1 base, and 18 bases lay outside the gene matches. This CDR3 region has 18 residues. Germline V gene lookup returns CDR1 SNHLY and CDR2 FYNNEI. The CDR3 nucleotides are TGTGCCAGCAGTGAAGGTCAGTCGGGAGGGCCGGGCGGTCGAGAGCAGTACTTC. Translated: CASSEGQSGGPGGREQYF.

This chain joins TRBV28 and TRBJ1-3; unclear D gene. Germline CDR1 MDHEN, CDR2 SYDVKM. The CDR3 is 14 amino acids. Deletions cut 5 bases from V and 0 bases from J, with 8 bases between. The CDR3 DNA reads as TGTGCCAGCAGTCCCTTGAGCTCTGGAAACACCATATATTTT. Its protein is CASSPLSSGNTIYF.

This clone was seen a handful of times. The chain couples TRBV2 to TRBJ1-1; weak D call: TRBD1 (5 bases). Germline V gene lookup returns CDR1 SNHLY and CDR2 FYNNEI. The CDR3 spans 12 residues. V gave up 6 bases and J gave up 7 bases, with 12 bases separating them. CDR3 sequence: CASSVRQHEAFF. CDR3 in DNA: TGTGCCAGCAGCGTCCGACAGCATGAAGCTTTCTTT.

There are a few counts of this clone. This chain joins TRBV13 and TRBJ1-1; 8 bases line up with TRBD1. V lost 5 bases to trimming and J lost 0 bases; unmatched junction nucleotides: 11. The germline CDR1 and CDR2 sequences are PRHDT and FYEKMQ (reference sequence). The CDR3 has 17 amino acids. CDR3 residues: CASSTPETGVMNTEAFF. The CDR3 coding sequence is TGTGCCAGCAGCACTCCCGAGACAGGGGTGATGAACACTGAAGCTTTCTTT.